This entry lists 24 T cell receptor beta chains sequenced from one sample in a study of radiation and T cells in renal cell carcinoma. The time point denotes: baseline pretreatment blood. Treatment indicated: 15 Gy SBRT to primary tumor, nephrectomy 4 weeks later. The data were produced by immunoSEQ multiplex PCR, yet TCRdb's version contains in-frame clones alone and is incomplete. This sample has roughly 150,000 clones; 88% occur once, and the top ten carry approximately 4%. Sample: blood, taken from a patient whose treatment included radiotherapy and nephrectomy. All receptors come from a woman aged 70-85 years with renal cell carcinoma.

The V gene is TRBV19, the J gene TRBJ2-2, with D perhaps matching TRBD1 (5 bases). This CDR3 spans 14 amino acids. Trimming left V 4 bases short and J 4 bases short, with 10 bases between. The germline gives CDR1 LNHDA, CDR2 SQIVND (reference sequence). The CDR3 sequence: CASSKGPSTGELFF. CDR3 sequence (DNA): TGTGCCAGTAGTAAGGGGCCGAGCACCGGGGAGCTGTTTTTT.

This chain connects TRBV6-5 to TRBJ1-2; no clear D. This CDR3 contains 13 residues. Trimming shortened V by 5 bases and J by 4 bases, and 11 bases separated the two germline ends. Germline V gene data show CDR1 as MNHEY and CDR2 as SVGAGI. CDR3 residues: CASSADSSYGYTF. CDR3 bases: TGTGCCAGCAGTGCTGATAGTAGCTATGGCTACACCTTC.

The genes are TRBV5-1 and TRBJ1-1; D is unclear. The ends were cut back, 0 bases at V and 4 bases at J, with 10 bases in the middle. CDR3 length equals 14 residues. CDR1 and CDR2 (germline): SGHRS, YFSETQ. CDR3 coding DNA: TGCGCCAGCAGCTTGGTGGGTGGCGGCACTGAAGCTTTCTTT. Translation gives CASSLVGGGTEAFF. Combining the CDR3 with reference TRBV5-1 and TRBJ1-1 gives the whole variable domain KAGVTQTPRYLIKTRGQQVTLSCSPISGHRSVSWYQQTPGQGLQFLFEYFSETQRNKGNFPGRFSGRQFSNSRSEMNVSTLELGDSALYLCASSLVGGGTEAFFGQGTRLTVV.

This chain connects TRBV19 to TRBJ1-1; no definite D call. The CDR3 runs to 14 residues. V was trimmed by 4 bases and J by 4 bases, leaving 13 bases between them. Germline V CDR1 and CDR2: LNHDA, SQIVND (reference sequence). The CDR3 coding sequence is TGTGCCAGTAGTAGAGTCGGGAGGACCACTGAAGCTTTCTTT. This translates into CASSRVGRTTEAFF.

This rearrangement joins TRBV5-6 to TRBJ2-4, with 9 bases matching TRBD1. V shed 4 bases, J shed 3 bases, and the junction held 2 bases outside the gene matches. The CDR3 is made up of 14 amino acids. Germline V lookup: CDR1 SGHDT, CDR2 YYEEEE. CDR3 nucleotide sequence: TGTGCCAGCAGCCGGACAGGGGTCAAAAACATTCAGTACTTC. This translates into CASSRTGVKNIQYF.

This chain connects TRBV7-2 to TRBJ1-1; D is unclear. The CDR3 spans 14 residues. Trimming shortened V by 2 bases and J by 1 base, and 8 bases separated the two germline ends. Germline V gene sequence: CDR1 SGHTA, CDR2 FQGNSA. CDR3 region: CASSLRSGNTEAFF. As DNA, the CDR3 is TGTGCCAGCAGCTTAAGGTCAGGGAACACTGAAGCTTTCTTT.

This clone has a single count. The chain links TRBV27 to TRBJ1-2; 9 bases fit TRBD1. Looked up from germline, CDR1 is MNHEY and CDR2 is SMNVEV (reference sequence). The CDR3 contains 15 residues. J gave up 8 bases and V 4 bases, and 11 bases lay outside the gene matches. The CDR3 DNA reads TGTGCCAGCAGTTCACACCCCGGGACAGGGTTCGGCTACACCTTC. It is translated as CASSSHPGTGFGYTF.

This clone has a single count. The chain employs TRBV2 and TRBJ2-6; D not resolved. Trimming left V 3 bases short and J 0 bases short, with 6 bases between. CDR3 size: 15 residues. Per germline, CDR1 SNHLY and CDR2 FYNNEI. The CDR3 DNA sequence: TGTGCCAGCAGTGAGGTGTTCTCTGGGGCCAACGTCCTGACTTTC. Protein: CASSEVFSGANVLTF.

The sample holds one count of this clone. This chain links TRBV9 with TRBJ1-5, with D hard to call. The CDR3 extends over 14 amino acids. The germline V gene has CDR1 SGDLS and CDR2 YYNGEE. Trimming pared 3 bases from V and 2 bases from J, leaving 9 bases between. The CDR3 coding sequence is TGTGCCAGCAGCGGGGTTAGTGGCAATCAGCCCCAGCATTTT. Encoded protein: CASSGVSGNQPQHF.

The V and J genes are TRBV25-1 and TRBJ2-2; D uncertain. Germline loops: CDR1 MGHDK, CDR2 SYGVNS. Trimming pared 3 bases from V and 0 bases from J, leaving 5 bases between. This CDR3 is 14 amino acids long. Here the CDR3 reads CASSDLANTGELFF. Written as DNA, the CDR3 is TGTGCCAGCAGTGACCTGGCGAACACCGGGGAGCTGTTTTTT. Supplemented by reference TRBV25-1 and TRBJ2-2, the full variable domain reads EADIYQTPRYLVIGTGKKITLECSQTMGHDKMYWYQQDPGMELHLIHYSYGVNSTEKGDLSSESTVSRIRTEHFPLTLESARPSHTSQYLCASSDLANTGELFFGEGSRLTVL.

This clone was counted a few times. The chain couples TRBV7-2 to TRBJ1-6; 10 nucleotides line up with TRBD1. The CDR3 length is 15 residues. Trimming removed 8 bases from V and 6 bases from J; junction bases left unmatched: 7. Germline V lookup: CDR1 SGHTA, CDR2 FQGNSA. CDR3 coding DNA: TGTGCCAGCGGCTCAAGACAGGGGGCTAATTCACCCCTCCACTTT. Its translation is CASGSRQGANSPLHF.

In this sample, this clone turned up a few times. This CDR3 is CSVNRGQTGELFF. CDR3 nucleotides: TGCAGCGTAAATAGGGGGCAAACCGGGGAGCTGTTTTTT. The chain couples TRBV29-1 to TRBJ2-2; 7 nucleotides match TRBD1. The V gene's germline CDR1 is SQVTM and CDR2 ANQGSEA. With 6 bases clipped from V and 5 bases from J, the junction kept 6 bases outside the gene matches. The CDR3 is 13 amino acids.

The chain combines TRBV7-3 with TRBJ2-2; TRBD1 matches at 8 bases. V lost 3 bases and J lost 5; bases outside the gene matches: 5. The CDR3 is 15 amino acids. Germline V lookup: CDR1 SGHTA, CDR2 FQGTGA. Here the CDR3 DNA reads TGTGCCAGCAGCTTGGTCAGGGGGCAAACCGGGGAGCTGTTTTTT. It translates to CASSLVRGQTGELFF.

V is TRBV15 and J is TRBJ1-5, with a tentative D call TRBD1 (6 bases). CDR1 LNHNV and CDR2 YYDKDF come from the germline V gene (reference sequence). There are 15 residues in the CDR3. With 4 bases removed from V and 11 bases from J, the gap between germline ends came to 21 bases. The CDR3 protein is CATSTQDRPNRAQHF. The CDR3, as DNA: TGTGCCACCAGCACTCAAGACAGGCCCAATAGGGCCCAGCATTTT.

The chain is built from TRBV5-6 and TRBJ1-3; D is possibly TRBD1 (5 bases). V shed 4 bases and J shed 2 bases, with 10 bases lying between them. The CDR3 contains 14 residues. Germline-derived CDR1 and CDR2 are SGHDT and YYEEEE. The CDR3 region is CASSTQGAGNTIYF. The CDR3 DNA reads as TGTGCCAGCAGCACCCAGGGAGCTGGAAACACCATATATTTT.

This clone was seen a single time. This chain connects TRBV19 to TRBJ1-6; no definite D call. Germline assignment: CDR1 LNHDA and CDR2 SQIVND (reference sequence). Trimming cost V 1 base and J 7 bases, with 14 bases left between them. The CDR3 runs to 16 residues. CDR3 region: CASSIGRQVINSPLHF. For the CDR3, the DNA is TGTGCCAGTAGTATAGGGAGACAAGTTATCAATTCACCCCTCCACTTT.

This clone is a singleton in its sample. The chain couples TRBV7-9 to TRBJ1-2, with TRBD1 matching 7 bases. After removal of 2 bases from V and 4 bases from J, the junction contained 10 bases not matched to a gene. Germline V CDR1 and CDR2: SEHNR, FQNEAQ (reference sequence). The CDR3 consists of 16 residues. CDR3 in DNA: TGTGCCAGCAGCTTATCTGGACAGGACCCATTCTATGGCTACACCTTC. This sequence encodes CASSLSGQDPFYGYTF.

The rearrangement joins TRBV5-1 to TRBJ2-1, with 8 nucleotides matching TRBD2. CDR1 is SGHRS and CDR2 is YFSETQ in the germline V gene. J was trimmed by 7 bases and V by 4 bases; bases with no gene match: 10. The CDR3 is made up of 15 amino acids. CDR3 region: CASSLLAGGTNEQFF. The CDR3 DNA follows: TGCGCCAGCAGCCTCTTGGCGGGGGGAACGAATGAGCAGTTCTTC.

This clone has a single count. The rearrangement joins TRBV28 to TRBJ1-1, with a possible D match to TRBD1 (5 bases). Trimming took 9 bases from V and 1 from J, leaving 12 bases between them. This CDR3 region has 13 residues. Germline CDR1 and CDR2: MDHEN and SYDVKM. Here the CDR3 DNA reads TGTGCCAGTAAGGAGCAGGGGAACACTGAAGCTTTCTTT. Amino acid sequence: CASKEQGNTEAFF. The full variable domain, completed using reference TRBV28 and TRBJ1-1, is DVKVTQSSRYLVKRTGEKVFLECVQDMDHENMFWYRQDPGLGLRLIYFSYDVKMKEKGDIPEGYSVSREKKERFSLILESASTNQTSMYLCASKEQGNTEAFFGQGTRLTVV.

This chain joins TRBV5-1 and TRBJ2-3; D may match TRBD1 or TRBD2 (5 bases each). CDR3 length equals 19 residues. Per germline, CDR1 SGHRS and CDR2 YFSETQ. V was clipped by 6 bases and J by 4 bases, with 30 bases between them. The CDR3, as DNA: TGCGCCAGCACCTACTCCTTGGGGACGGGCAGGGCAGCGGCAGATACGCAGTATTTT. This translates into CASTYSLGTGRAAADTQYF.

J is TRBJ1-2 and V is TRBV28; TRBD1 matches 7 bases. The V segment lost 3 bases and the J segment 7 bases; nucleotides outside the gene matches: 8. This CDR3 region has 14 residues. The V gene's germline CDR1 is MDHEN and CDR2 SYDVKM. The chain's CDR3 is CASSLGRGNRGYTF. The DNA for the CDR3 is TGTGCCAGCAGTTTGGGCAGGGGGAATCGTGGCTACACCTTC.

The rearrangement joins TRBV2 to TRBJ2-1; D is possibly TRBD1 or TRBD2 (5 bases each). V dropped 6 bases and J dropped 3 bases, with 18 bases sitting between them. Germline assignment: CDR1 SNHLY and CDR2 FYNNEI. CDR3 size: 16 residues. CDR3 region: CASSITGTERYNEQFF. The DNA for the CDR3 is TGTGCCAGCAGCATTACCGGGACGGAGCGCTACAATGAGCAGTTCTTC.

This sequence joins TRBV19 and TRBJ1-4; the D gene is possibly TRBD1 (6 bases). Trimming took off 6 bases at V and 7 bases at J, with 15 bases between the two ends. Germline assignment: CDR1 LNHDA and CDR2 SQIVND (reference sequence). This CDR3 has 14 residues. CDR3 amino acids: CASSPRGRGEKLFF. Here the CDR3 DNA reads TGTGCCAGTAGCCCCCGGGGGCGGGGTGAAAAACTGTTTTTT.

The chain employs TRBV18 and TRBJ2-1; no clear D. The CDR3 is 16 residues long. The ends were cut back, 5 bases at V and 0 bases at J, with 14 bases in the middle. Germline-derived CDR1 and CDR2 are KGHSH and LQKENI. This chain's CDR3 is CASSSRVDFSYNEQFF. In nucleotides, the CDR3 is TGTGCCAGCTCATCCCGGGTCGATTTCTCCTACAATGAGCAGTTCTTC.